The sequence of this T cell receptor beta chain was determined in a study of CXCR4 blockade with PD-1 therapy in pancreatic cancer. V shed 3 bases and J 2 bases; nucleotides not matched to a gene: 8. Germline V gene data show CDR1 as MGHRA and CDR2 as YSYEKL. The CDR3 is 16 amino acids. These archived tumors were resected from patients never given neoadjuvant therapy beforehand. Assay used: immunoSEQ multiplex PCR; TCRdb lists only in-frame clones, some missing. The sample contains about 1,000 clones, over 35% of which appear only once. A word on this clone: What it recognizes is unknown.

Notes on the study in general: More frequent amino acid clones had more nucleotide rearrangements, suggesting convergent selection. Tumor clonality averaged roughly 0.13 versus 0.045 in healthy blood, not predicting survival. Only TCRbeta chains were sequenced here.

This TCR was sampled from a human donor with pancreatic ductal adenocarcinoma. Sequenced input: tumor tissue. The V call is TRBV4-1, the J call TRBJ2-3; the match to TRBD2 covers 7 bases. In DNA, the CDR3 is TGCGCCAGCAGCCACCCAAAAGCGGGGTACACAGATACGCAGTATTTT. This sequence encodes CASSHPKAGYTDTQYF.